The sequence of this T cell receptor (beta chain) was determined in a study of blood T cells in healthy people across ages. This clonotype was seen more than once but under ten times. Together with a sample-barcoded 5' primer, a J-beta primer mix was included in a second PCR lasting about 6 to 11 cycles. TCRdb re-analysed the 5' RACE reads in MiXCR, keeping a single row per CDR3 protein. The sample holds about 750,000 distinct CDR3 sequences, about 48% seen once. Germline V gives CDR1 MNHEY, CDR2 SVGAGI. The CDR3 totals 15 residues. With 2 bases clipped from V and 4 bases from J, the junction kept 4 bases outside the gene matches.

Sequenced input: blood. The sequence derives from an elderly man in good health. The chain carries TRBV6-5 and TRBJ2-7, with 11 bases lining up with TRBD1. This CDR3 is CASSYPGQGVYEQYF. The CDR3 DNA reads TGTGCCAGCAGTTACCCGGGACAGGGGGTTTACGAGCAGTACTTC.